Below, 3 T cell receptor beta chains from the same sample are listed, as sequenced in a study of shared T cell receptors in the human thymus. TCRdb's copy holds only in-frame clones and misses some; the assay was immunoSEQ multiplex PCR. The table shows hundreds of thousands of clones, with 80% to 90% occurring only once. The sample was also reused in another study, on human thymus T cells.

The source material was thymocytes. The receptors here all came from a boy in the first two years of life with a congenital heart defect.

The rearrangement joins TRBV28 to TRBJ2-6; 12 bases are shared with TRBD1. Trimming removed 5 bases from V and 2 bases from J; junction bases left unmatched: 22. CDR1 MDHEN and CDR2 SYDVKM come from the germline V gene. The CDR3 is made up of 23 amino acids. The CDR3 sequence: CASSPRYPGTGGALYPGANVLTF. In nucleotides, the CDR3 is TGTGCCAGCAGTCCTCGCTACCCGGGGACAGGGGGCGCCTTGTATCCTGGGGCCAACGTCCTGACTTTC.

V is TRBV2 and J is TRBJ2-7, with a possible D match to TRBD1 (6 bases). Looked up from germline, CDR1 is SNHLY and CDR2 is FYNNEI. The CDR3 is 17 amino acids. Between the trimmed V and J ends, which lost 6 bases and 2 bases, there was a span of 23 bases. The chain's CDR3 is CASRANTGTRAPYEQYF. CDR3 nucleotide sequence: TGTGCCAGCAGGGCCAACACCGGGACAAGGGCACCCTACGAGCAGTACTTC. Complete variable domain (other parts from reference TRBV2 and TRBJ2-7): EPEVTQTPSHQVTQMGQEVILRCVPISNHLYFYWYRQILGQKVEFLVSFYNNEISEKSEIFDDQFSVERPDGSNFTLKIRSTKLEDSAMYFCASRANTGTRAPYEQYFGPGTRLTVT.

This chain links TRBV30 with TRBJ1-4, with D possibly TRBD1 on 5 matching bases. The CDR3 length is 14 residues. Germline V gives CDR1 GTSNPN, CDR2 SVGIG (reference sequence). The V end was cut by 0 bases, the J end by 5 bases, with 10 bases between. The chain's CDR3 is CAWSVRGGNEKLFF. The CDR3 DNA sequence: TGTGCCTGGAGTGTACGCGGGGGGAATGAAAAACTGTTTTTT.